This T cell receptor beta chain is from a study of T cell repertoires in cytomegalovirus infection. Study-wide context: Public TCR beta signatures provided an indication of both CMV infection and a matching HLA type. Study-wide results and limits: HLA-C-restricted CMV clonotypes gave the most frequent clonotype in two of eight donors. The cumulative frequency of public TCR beta families identified carriers of CMV plus the relevant HLA.

About this clonotype: Its matching antigen is unknown.

This CDR3 contains 15 residues. V gave up 2 bases and J gave up 4 bases; unmatched junction bases: 4. Germline values: CDR1 DFQATT, CDR2 SNEGSKA (reference sequence). TCRdb fed the reads into MiXCR, producing one record per CDR3 protein. The data hold roughly 190,000 distinct CDR3 sequences, with 9.5% observed a single time. Sample: PBMCs. The sequence was obtained from a human donor in good health (CMV status not recorded). Some clones in this sample may be carry-over from other donors' samples. V and J are TRBV20-1 and TRBJ2-7, with 14 bases fitting TRBD2. CDR3 coding DNA: TGCAGTGCTAGATTGGGACTAGCGGGAGAGTACGAGCAGTACTTC. Amino acids: CSARLGLAGEYEQYF.